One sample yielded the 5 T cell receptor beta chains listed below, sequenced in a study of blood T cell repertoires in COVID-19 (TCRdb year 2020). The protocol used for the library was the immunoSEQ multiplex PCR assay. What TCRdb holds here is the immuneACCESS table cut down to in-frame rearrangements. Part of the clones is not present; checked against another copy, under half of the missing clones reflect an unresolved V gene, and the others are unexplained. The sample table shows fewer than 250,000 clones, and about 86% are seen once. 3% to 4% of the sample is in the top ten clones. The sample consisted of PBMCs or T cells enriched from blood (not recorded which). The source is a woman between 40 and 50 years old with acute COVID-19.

Here the CDR3 reads CASTLDRSSGELFF. The CDR3 nucleotides read TGCGCCAGCACCCTCGACAGGTCGTCCGGGGAGCTGTTTTTT. The chain employs TRBV5-1 and TRBJ2-2; D possibly corresponds to TRBD1 (6 bases). The germline gives CDR1 SGHRS, CDR2 YFSETQ. The CDR3 spans 14 residues. Between the trimmed V and J ends, which lost 6 bases and 6 bases, there was a span of 15 bases.

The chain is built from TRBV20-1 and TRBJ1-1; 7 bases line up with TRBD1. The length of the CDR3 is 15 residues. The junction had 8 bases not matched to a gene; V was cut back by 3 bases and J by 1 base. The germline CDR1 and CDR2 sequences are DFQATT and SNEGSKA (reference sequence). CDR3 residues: CSASDRAGWNTEAFF. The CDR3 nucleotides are TGCAGTGCTAGTGACAGGGCGGGGTGGAACACTGAAGCTTTCTTT.

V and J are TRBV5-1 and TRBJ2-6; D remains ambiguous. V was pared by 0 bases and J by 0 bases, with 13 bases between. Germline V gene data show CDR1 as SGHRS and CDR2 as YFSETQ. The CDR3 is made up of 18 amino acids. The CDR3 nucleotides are TGCGCCAGCAGCTTGGGGCAGGTCTTCAACTCTGGGGCCAACGTCCTGACTTTC. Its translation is CASSLGQVFNSGANVLTF. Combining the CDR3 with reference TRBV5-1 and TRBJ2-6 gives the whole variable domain KAGVTQTPRYLIKTRGQQVTLSCSPISGHRSVSWYQQTPGQGLQFLFEYFSETQRNKGNFPGRFSGRQFSNSRSEMNVSTLELGDSALYLCASSLGQVFNSGANVLTFGAGSRLTVL.

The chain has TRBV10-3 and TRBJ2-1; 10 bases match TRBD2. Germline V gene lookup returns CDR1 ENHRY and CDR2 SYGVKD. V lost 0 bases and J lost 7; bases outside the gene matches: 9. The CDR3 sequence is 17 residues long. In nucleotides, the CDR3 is TGTGCCATCAGTGAGTCATTTGGAGCGGGAGGGCCGAATGAGCAGTTCTTC. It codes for CAISESFGAGGPNEQFF.

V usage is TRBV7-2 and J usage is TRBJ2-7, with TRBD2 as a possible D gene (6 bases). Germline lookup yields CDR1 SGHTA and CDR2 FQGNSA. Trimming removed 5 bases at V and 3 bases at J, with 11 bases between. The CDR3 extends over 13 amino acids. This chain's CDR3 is CASSQGTFYEQYF. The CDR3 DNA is TGTGCCAGCAGCCAAGGGACTTTCTACGAGCAGTACTTC.